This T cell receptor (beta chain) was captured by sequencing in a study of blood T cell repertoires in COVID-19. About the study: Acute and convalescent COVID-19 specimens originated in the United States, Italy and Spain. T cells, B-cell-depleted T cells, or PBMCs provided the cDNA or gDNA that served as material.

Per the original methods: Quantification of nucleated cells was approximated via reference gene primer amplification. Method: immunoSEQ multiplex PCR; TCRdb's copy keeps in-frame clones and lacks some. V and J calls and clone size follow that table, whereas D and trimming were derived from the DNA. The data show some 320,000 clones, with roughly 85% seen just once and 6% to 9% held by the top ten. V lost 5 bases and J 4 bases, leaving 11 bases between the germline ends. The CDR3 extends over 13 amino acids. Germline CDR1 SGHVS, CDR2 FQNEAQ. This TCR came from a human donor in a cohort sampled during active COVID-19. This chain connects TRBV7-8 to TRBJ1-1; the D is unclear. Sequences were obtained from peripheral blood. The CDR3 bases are TGTGCCAGCAGCCGAATGCGGTCCACTGAAGCTTTCTTT. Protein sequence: CASSRMRSTEAFF.